This paragraph reports one T cell receptor beta chain. Its antigen target is currently unknown. The record has no base qualities; no much larger clone is one base away. Measured from the cysteine to the phenylalanine, the CDR3 is 14 residues long. Of all the DNA, just the CDR3 is kept, 42 bases in frame from base 1. CDR1 and CDR2 (SGHDT, YYEEEE) derive from the germline V gene. The V and J ends are trimmed by 3 bases and 9 bases, leaving 13 bases between them. These data belong to a study of blood T cell repertoires in COVID-19 (dated by TCRdb to the early 2020s). With respect to the entire study: Samples covering the acute and convalescent phases of COVID-19 were provided by collaborators in the United States, Italy and Spain. A freely available public database, intended as a resource for researchers studying the immune response to SARS-CoV-2, is where the repertoires were released. A de-identified subject ID, COVID-19 status, age in years and sex were almost always included in the sample metadata. HLA class I and class II types, where available, came from metadata supplied by the sample provider rather than from assay-based typing. The prospective study material was composed of cDNA or gDNA derived from T cells, B-cell-depleted T cells, or PBMCs. The dataset comprised deeply sampled blood TCRbeta repertoires from subjects exposed to, actively infected with, or recovered from COVID-19. Samples came from the ongoing ImmuneRACE study (first 160 participants) plus 1,254 subjects from 6 global collaborators. Summary of the overall study and its limitations: How much clinical and demographic metadata was included differed by source and by participant, and the metadata was provided uncurated.

In Seattle, one collaborating source enrolled patients while the infection was active and tracked those patients longitudinally over the course of disease. Collaborating institutions collected whole blood in K2EDTA tubes following their own protocols. Collaborator samples were shipped for TCRbeta analysis as frozen whole blood, isolated PBMCs, or DNA extracted from either sample type. TCRbeta CDR3 regions were amplified from genomic DNA by means of the immunoSEQ Assay, a bias-controlled multiplex PCR. For the original study's pipeline: Within the assay, amplification of reference gene primers was used to estimate how many nucleated cells each sample contained. To quantify the absolute abundance of each unique TCRbeta CDR3 rearrangement, sequence reads were collapsed and filtered. Productive Simpson clonality was computed per sample as the square root of Simpson's diversity index over productive rearrangements. TCRdb stores this immuneACCESS table with in-frame sequences only. Part of the clones is absent; in the studies checked, under half of the shortfall reflects unresolved V genes, and no reason is known for the rest. D and trimming come from the DNA, and the V and J calls and clone size come from that table. For this sample the table gives under 70,000 clones, of which 88% were detected only once. The top ten clonotypes cover 43% of the sample.

The sample was peripheral blood. The sequence came from a woman aged 60-70 years with COVID-19, enrolled during active disease. This sequence uses TRBV5-6 and TRBJ1-6; the D gene is perhaps TRBD1, from 5 matching bases. The CDR3 reads CASSSVQGGSPLHF. Here is the DNA: TGTGCCAGCAGCTCAGTCCAGGGTGGTTCACCCCTCCACTTT.